The entry below describes one T cell receptor (beta chain). Its specificity is not known. The V end was cut by 8 bases, the J end by 6 bases, with 10 bases between. The CDR3 covers 11 residues. Looked up from germline, CDR1 is LNHDA and CDR2 is SQIVND (reference sequence). Clones were read by immunoSEQ multiplex PCR, and TCRdb kept only the in-frame ones, dropping some. The sample contains under 150,000 clones, about 91% of which appear only once. The sample originates from a study of T cell responses to AZD1222 COVID-19 vaccine. Findings and caveats of the study: Possibly, clonal diversity was underestimated; donors were largely white British and included more females. Along spike, vaccine-associated CD4 TCRs were found throughout, with dominance at 160-218 and 743-854.

Source: peripheral blood, taken 28 days after the second AZD1222 dose. The receptor was derived from an adult who received the AZD1222 COVID-19 vaccine. This chain uses TRBV19 with TRBJ1-2; D unresolved. CDR3 nucleotide sequence: TGTGCCAGTGAACGTGGCGATGGCTACACCTTC. The encoded protein is CASERGDGYTF. Combining the CDR3 with reference TRBV19 and TRBJ1-2 gives the whole variable domain DGGITQSPKYLFRKEGQNVTLSCEQNLNHDAMYWYRQDPGQGLRLIYYSQIVNDFQKGDIAEGYSVSREKKESFPLTVTSAQKNPTAFYLCASERGDGYTFGSGTRLTVV.